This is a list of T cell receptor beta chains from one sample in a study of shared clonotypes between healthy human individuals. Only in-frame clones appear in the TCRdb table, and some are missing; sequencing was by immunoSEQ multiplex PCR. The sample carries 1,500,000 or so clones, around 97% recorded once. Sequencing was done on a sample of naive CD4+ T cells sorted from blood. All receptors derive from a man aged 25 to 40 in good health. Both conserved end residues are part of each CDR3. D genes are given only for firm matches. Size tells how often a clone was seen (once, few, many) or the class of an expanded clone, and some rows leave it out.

DNA: TGTGCCAGCAGCTTGGACACAGATACGCAGTATTTT; CDR3: CASSLDTDTQYF; size: -; V: TRBV5-5; J: TRBJ2-3; D: -
DNA: TGTGCCAGTAGTTCGGAGGGGATGAGGGCCGGGGAGCTGTTTTTT; CDR3: CASSSEGMRAGELFF; size: -; V: TRBV19; J: TRBJ2-2; D: -
DNA: TGTGCCAGCAGCTTCGGAAACACCATATATTTT; CDR3: CASSFGNTIYF; size: once; V: TRBV5-5; J: TRBJ1-3; D: -
DNA: TGTGCTTCGTTGTCTGCGGATCATAATGAAAAACTGTTTTTT; CDR3: CASLSADHNEKLFF; size: -; V: TRBV28; J: TRBJ1-4; D: -
DNA: TGCAGTGCTAGTAGAGGCAATGAGCAGTTCTTC; CDR3: CSASRGNEQFF; size: -; V: TRBV20-1; J: TRBJ2-1; D: -
DNA: TGTGCCAGCACCCCCAAGGGGGGCGGTTCTCAAGAGACCCAGTACTTC; CDR3: CASTPKGGGSQETQYF; size: -; V: TRBV7-2; J: TRBJ2-5; D: -
DNA: TGTGCCAGCAGCTTGACCGGAGGGCTAGCGATCCACACCGGGGAGCTGTTTTTT; CDR3: CASSLTGGLAIHTGELFF; size: -; V: TRBV5-6; J: TRBJ2-2; D: -
DNA: TGCGCCAGCAGCTTGGTAGGACAGGGTTATGGCAATGAGCAGTTCTTC; CDR3: CASSLVGQGYGNEQFF; size: -; V: TRBV5-1; J: TRBJ2-1; D: TRBD1
DNA: TGTGCCAGCAGCTTGCTCCACGCGCTGGGGTATGAGCAGTTCTTC; CDR3: CASSLLHALGYEQFF; size: -; V: TRBV5-6; J: TRBJ2-1; D: -
DNA: TGTGCCAGCAGCTTCGAAGGGACAGGGGTGGACGAGCAGTACTTC; CDR3: CASSFEGTGVDEQYF; size: -; V: TRBV7-9; J: TRBJ2-7; D: TRBD1
DNA: TGTGCCAGCACCCTGCTAGGAGGGGCCAACACCGGGGAGCTGTTTTTT; CDR3: CASTLLGGANTGELFF; size: -; V: TRBV28; J: TRBJ2-2; D: -
DNA: TGTGCCAGCAGTGACCGCTCGGCCGAGCAGTTCTTC; CDR3: CASSDRSAEQFF; size: -; V: TRBV9; J: TRBJ2-1; D: -
DNA: TGCGCCAGCAGCCAAAAGGGACAGGGGGCCGAGCAGTACTTC; CDR3: CASSQKGQGAEQYF; size: -; V: TRBV4-1; J: TRBJ2-7; D: TRBD1
DNA: TGTGCCAGCAGCTTAAGGGGCCCGGGAACAAGGGGATTTTCCTACGAGCAGTACTTC; CDR3: CASSLRGPGTRGFSYEQYF; size: -; V: TRBV7-3; J: TRBJ2-7; D: -
DNA: TGCAGCGGGGGCGACGCTGAAGCTTTCTTT; CDR3: CSGGDAEAFF; size: -; V: TRBV29-1; J: TRBJ1-1; D: -
DNA: TGTGCCATCAGTTCCCCGGCGGGGTACGAGCAGTACTTC; CDR3: CAISSPAGYEQYF; size: -; V: TRBV10-3; J: TRBJ2-7; D: -
DNA: TGTGCCAGCAGTTCAGCGGGGGCGGGGAGGTCAGCCAAAAACATTCAGTACTTC; CDR3: CASSSAGAGRSAKNIQYF; size: -; V: TRBV27; J: TRBJ2-4; D: TRBD2
DNA: TGTGCCAGCAGCCAATCTGAAGTTCAGCCCCAGCATTTT; CDR3: CASSQSEVQPQHF; size: -; V: TRBV16; J: TRBJ1-5; D: -
DNA: TGTGCCAGCAGTACGTATCAAGAGACCCAGTACTTC; CDR3: CASSTYQETQYF; size: -; V: TRBV2; J: TRBJ2-5; D: -
DNA: TGTGCCAGCAGCTTAGGAGAGGGGGTTGAGCAGTACTTC; CDR3: CASSLGEGVEQYF; size: -; V: TRBV7-6; J: TRBJ2-7; D: -
DNA: TGTGCCAGCAGTGGTTGGCAGGGGTCCTACGAGCAGTACTTC; CDR3: CASSGWQGSYEQYF; size: -; V: TRBV6-1; J: TRBJ2-7; D: -
DNA: TGTGCCAGCAGTTATCCGGGGAGCAATCAGCCCCAGCATTTT; CDR3: CASSYPGSNQPQHF; size: -; V: TRBV6-6; J: TRBJ1-5; D: -
DNA: TGTGCCAGCAGTTCCCGGACAGGGGTGATAGCGAACGCCGGGGAGCTGTTTTTT; CDR3: CASSSRTGVIANAGELFF; size: once; V: TRBV28; J: TRBJ2-2; D: TRBD1
DNA: TGTGCCAGCAGGATTACGGGACAGGGCTACGAGCAGTACTTC; CDR3: CASRITGQGYEQYF; size: -; V: TRBV14; J: TRBJ2-7; D: TRBD1
DNA: TGTGCCAGTAGGAAGGGGAGCCTCAGCTCCTACAATGAGCAGTTCTTC; CDR3: CASRKGSLSSYNEQFF; size: -; V: TRBV19; J: TRBJ2-1; D: -
DNA: TGTGCCAGTAGTATTCGGGGCAGCTCGGCGCGGGAAAAACTGTTTTTT; CDR3: CASSIRGSSAREKLFF; size: -; V: TRBV19; J: TRBJ1-4; D: -
DNA: TGTGCCATCAGTGCCGGGACAGGGGAAAGCACTGAAGCTTTCTTT; CDR3: CAISAGTGESTEAFF; size: -; V: TRBV10-3; J: TRBJ1-1; D: TRBD1
DNA: TGTGCCAGCAGCCTGCCACGACTTGGGGTGAACACCGGGGAGCTGTTTTTT; CDR3: CASSLPRLGVNTGELFF; size: -; V: TRBV5-4; J: TRBJ2-2; D: -
DNA: TGTGCCAGCTCACCCGAGAGGAGAGAGCAGTACTTC; CDR3: CASSPERREQYF; size: -; V: TRBV18; J: TRBJ2-7; D: -
DNA: TGTGCCAGCAGTCTAGCGGGAAGAACCAATGAGCAGTTCTTC; CDR3: CASSLAGRTNEQFF; size: -; V: TRBV6-6; J: TRBJ2-1; D: TRBD2
DNA: TGTGCCAGCAGTTTAGTCGGCCTCTACGAGCAGTACTTC; CDR3: CASSLVGLYEQYF; size: -; V: TRBV28; J: TRBJ2-7; D: -
DNA: TGTGCCAGCACCAAAGGGGCAGGCGCGGGGGAGCAGTACTTC; CDR3: CASTKGAGAGEQYF; size: -; V: TRBV6-1; J: TRBJ2-7; D: -
DNA: TGTGCCACCAGCAGAGGACTAGCGGGAAGATACAATGAGCAGTTCTTC; CDR3: CATSRGLAGRYNEQFF; size: -; V: TRBV15; J: TRBJ2-1; D: TRBD2
DNA: TGTGCCAGCAGCTTAGGTCTATGGGACCACCCTTACAATGAGCAGTTCTTC; CDR3: CASSLGLWDHPYNEQFF; size: -; V: TRBV7-3; J: TRBJ2-1; D: -
DNA: TGTGCCAGCAGTCAAATGGGAAACACCATATATTTT; CDR3: CASSQMGNTIYF; size: -; V: TRBV25-1; J: TRBJ1-3; D: -
DNA: TGTGCCTTCGAAGTTCCAGGGGAAGTTTCGGACATTCAGTACTTC; CDR3: CAFEVPGEVSDIQYF; size: -; V: TRBV30; J: TRBJ2-4; D: -
DNA: TGTGCCAGCAGCTTGGCATACGAGCAGTACTTC; CDR3: CASSLAYEQYF; size: -; V: TRBV5-5; J: TRBJ2-7; D: -
DNA: TGTGCCAGCAGCTTGGCTAGCGGGAGGGCAGAGACCCAGTACTTC; CDR3: CASSLASGRAETQYF; size: -; V: TRBV5-4; J: TRBJ2-5; D: TRBD2
DNA: TGTGCCGGAAGTACGGGACAGAGAAATGAAAAACTGTTTTTT; CDR3: CAGSTGQRNEKLFF; size: -; V: TRBV7-9; J: TRBJ1-4; D: TRBD1
DNA: TGTGCCAGCAGCTTGGTGCTAGCGGGGAAGAATGAGCAGTTCTTC; CDR3: CASSLVLAGKNEQFF; size: -; V: TRBV5-4; J: TRBJ2-1; D: TRBD2
DNA: TGTGCCAGCAGCCTAGCGGGAGGGACAGATACGCAGTATTTT; CDR3: CASSLAGGTDTQYF; size: -; V: TRBV7-9; J: TRBJ2-3; D: TRBD2
DNA: TGTGCCAGCAGTCCTGGACAGAGCACAGATACGCAGTATTTT; CDR3: CASSPGQSTDTQYF; size: -; V: TRBV28; J: TRBJ2-3; D: -
DNA: TGTGCCACCGGGACTAGCGGGGTAGATACGCAGTATTTT; CDR3: CATGTSGVDTQYF; size: -; V: TRBV10-3; J: TRBJ2-3; D: TRBD2